A single sample is the source of the 5 T cell receptor beta chains below, sequenced in a study of T cell clones after liver transplantation. Profiled with immunoSEQ multiplex PCR; TCRdb holds only in-frame clones, not every one. Of tens of thousands of clones detected, about 88% appear once; the ten largest clones hold approximately 8.5%. Material: CD4+ T cells from blood, obtained before liver transplant. These receptors were collected from a human donor who received a liver transplant.

V and J are TRBV9 and TRBJ2-1; TRBD2 aligns across 8 bases. This CDR3 spans 16 amino acids. Germline CDR1 is SGDLS and CDR2 is YYNGEE. Germline trimming cut 3 bases from V and 4 bases from J; bases unmatched to any gene: 9. DNA of the CDR3: TGTGCCAGCAGCGCCCTTGGAGCGGGAGCTTACAATGAGCAGTTCTTC. The encoded protein is CASSALGAGAYNEQFF.

V gene TRBV20-1 combines with J gene TRBJ1-1; D is uncertain. With 3 bases removed from V and 4 bases from J, the gap between germline ends came to 6 bases. The CDR3 covers 11 residues. From germline, CDR1 is DFQATT and CDR2 SNEGSKA (reference sequence). The CDR3 sequence: CSARRSTEAFF. The CDR3 coding sequence is TGCAGTGCTAGGAGAAGCACTGAAGCTTTCTTT.

This chain joins TRBV2 and TRBJ2-5; TRBD2 matches at 8 bases. Germline CDR1 is SNHLY and CDR2 is FYNNEI. After removal of 4 bases from V and 5 bases from J, the junction contained 6 bases not matched to a gene. This CDR3 has 14 residues. The chain's CDR3 is CASSGLTSVETQYF. In nucleotides, the CDR3 is TGTGCCAGCAGTGGGCTGACTAGCGTGGAGACCCAGTACTTC.

The chain joins TRBV4-1 to TRBJ2-1; D perhaps matches TRBD1 (5 bases). Germline CDR1 is MGHRA and CDR2 is YSYEKL. V shed 0 bases and J shed 2 bases, with 14 bases lying between them. The length of the CDR3 is 17 residues. CDR3 nucleotide sequence: TGCGCCAGCAGCCAAGATTTGGGGCGCCGAGCCTACAATGAGCAGTTCTTC. Translating it yields CASSQDLGRRAYNEQFF.

The rearrangement joins TRBV14 to TRBJ1-1; tentatively, D is TRBD1 (6 bases). This CDR3 is built from 14 residues. V shed 0 bases and J shed 4 bases, with 9 bases lying between them. The V gene's germline CDR1 is SGHDN and CDR2 FVKESK. DNA of the CDR3: TGTGCCAGCAGCCAAGAGCAGGGGATCACTGAAGCTTTCTTT. Translation gives CASSQEQGITEAFF. Drawing the rest from reference TRBV14 and TRBJ1-1, the complete variable domain is EAGVTQFPSHSVIEKGQTVTLRCDPISGHDNLYWYRRVMGKEIKFLLHFVKESKQDESGMPNNRFLAERTGGTYSTLKVQPAELEDSGVYFCASSQEQGITEAFFGQGTRLTVV.